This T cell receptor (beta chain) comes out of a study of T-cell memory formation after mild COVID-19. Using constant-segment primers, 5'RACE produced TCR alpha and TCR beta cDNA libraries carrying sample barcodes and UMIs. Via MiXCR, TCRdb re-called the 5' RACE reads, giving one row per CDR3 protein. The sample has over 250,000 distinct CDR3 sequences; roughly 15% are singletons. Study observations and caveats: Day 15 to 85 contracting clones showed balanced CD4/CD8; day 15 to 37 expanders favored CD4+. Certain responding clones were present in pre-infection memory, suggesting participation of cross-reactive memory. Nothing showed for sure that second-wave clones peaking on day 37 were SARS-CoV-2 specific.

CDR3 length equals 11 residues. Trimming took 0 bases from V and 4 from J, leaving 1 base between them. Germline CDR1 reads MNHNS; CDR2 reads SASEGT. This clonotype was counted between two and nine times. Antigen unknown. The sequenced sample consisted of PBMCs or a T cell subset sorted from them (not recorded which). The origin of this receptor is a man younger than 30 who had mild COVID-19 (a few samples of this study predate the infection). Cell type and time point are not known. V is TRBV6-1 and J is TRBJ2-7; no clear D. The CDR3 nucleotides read TGTGCCAGCAGTGAAGCGTACGAGCAGTACGTC. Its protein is CASSEAYEQYV.